The rows below give T cell receptor beta chains drawn from one sample of a study of molecular identifiers for immune sequencing clone quantification. MiXCR, run by TCRdb on the PCR reads, gives a single entry per CDR3 protein. The sample has some 100,000 distinct CDR3 sequences, roughly 34% seen once; the top ten hold 4% to 4.5%. Sequenced input: naive CD8+ T cells from blood, with Jurkat cell RNA spiked in. These receptors were obtained from a human donor in good health. Some libraries in this study had Jurkat cell RNA spiked in. Both conserved end residues are part of each CDR3. Only some rows state a clone size, as once, few, many or a class for expanded clones.

J gene: TRBJ2-7
V gene: TRBV9
clone size: .
CDR3 protein: CASSATDYEQYF

J gene: TRBJ2-7
V gene: TRBV7-9
clone size: .
CDR3 protein: CASSLPGLRSEQYF

J gene: TRBJ2-7
V gene: TRBV29-1
clone size: .
CDR3 protein: CSVEERDRGSYEQYF

J gene: TRBJ1-3
V gene: TRBV11-2
clone size: few
CDR3 protein: CASSLAKTGSGNTIYF

J gene: TRBJ2-7
V gene: TRBV27
clone size: .
CDR3 protein: CASSEVTGPHYEQYF

J gene: TRBJ2-7
V gene: TRBV2
clone size: .
CDR3 protein: CARSGPRGGLVDEQYF

J gene: TRBJ1-4
V gene: TRBV18
clone size: .
CDR3 protein: CASSGLNPGSTNEKLFF

J gene: TRBJ2-3
V gene: TRBV12-3/TRBV12-4
clone size: few
CDR3 protein: CASKAGFLSSTDTQYF

J gene: TRBJ2-7
V gene: TRBV12-3/TRBV12-4
clone size: many
CDR3 protein: CASGPPTKQYF

J gene: TRBJ1-5
V gene: TRBV28
clone size: few
CDR3 protein: CASSSPDQYSNQPQHF

J gene: TRBJ2-7
V gene: TRBV5-1
clone size: .
CDR3 protein: CASSLASGSEQYF

J gene: TRBJ2-1
V gene: TRBV19
clone size: .
CDR3 protein: CASRPGRGNNEQFF

J gene: TRBJ1-3
V gene: TRBV12-3/TRBV12-4
clone size: many
CDR3 protein: CASSWGVGGNTIYF

J gene: TRBJ2-7
V gene: TRBV29-1
clone size: few
CDR3 protein: CSAQWGYEQYF

J gene: TRBJ2-7
V gene: TRBV28
clone size: many
CDR3 protein: CASSFRAGGFYEQYF

J gene: TRBJ1-6
V gene: TRBV7-9
clone size: many
CDR3 protein: CASSPPFNNSPLHF

J gene: TRBJ2-7
V gene: TRBV14
clone size: many
CDR3 protein: CASSHGYEQYF

J gene: TRBJ2-1
V gene: TRBV7-9
clone size: few
CDR3 protein: CAANLVSGGGPYNEQFF

J gene: TRBJ2-3
V gene: TRBV28
clone size: .
CDR3 protein: CASSPLAGIDTQYF

J gene: TRBJ2-7
V gene: TRBV20-1
clone size: few
CDR3 protein: CSAPLAGALGEQYF

J gene: TRBJ2-5
V gene: TRBV6-2/TRBV6-3
clone size: .
CDR3 protein: CASSSRQGYQETQYF

J gene: TRBJ1-5
V gene: TRBV7-6
clone size: many
CDR3 protein: CASSLRRGSNQPQHF

J gene: TRBJ1-1
V gene: TRBV27
clone size: few
CDR3 protein: CASSLLGGRATEAFF

J gene: TRBJ2-3
V gene: TRBV10-3
clone size: .
CDR3 protein: CAISESAFQGWADTQYF

J gene: TRBJ2-1
V gene: TRBV5-6
clone size: few
CDR3 protein: CASSSALTRRDEQFF

J gene: TRBJ1-1
V gene: TRBV2
clone size: .
CDR3 protein: CASTGTRPEAFF

J gene: TRBJ2-5
V gene: TRBV28
clone size: few
CDR3 protein: CASSIPGGETQYF

J gene: TRBJ2-3
V gene: TRBV6-2/TRBV6-3
clone size: .
CDR3 protein: CASSYILAGVVTDTQYF

J gene: TRBJ2-3
V gene: TRBV27
clone size: .
CDR3 protein: CASSSGLTPDTQYF

J gene: TRBJ2-7
V gene: TRBV4-1
clone size: few
CDR3 protein: CASSQVVADEQYF

J gene: TRBJ2-1
V gene: TRBV7-2
clone size: .
CDR3 protein: CASSLATSGFSNEQFF

J gene: TRBJ2-1
V gene: TRBV16
clone size: .
CDR3 protein: CASSQIPSGRADAFF

J gene: TRBJ2-1
V gene: TRBV28
clone size: .
CDR3 protein: CASSFRGPREAEQFF